Listed below are T cell receptor beta chains from one sample, sequenced in a study of T cell repertoires in ileal Crohn's disease. The method was immunoSEQ multiplex PCR; TCRdb's version includes in-frame clones alone and lacks a portion of them. Of about 8,400 clones listed, approximately 96% are singletons. The sample comprised ileal tissue. Receptors originate from an adult with Crohn's disease. CDR3s include the opening cysteine and the closing phenylalanine or tryptophan. A D gene is named only where the DNA matches it firmly. Clone size appears in some rows only: once, few, many, or a class for an expanded clone.

len: 13; v_gene: TRBV14; abundance: NA; d_gene: NA; j_gene: TRBJ1-1; CDR3aa: CASRIDIDTEAFF; CDR3nt: TGTGCCAGCAGGATTGACATAGACACTGAAGCTTTCTTT
len: 14; v_gene: TRBV25-1; abundance: NA; d_gene: NA; j_gene: TRBJ1-2; CDR3aa: CASSGGGGRYGYTF; CDR3nt: TGTGCCAGCAGTGGTGGGGGGGGCCGTTATGGCTACACCTTC
len: 17; v_gene: TRBV4-3; abundance: NA; d_gene: NA; j_gene: TRBJ1-1; CDR3aa: CASSQVPGGGLGTEAFF; CDR3nt: TGCGCCAGCAGCCAAGTCCCGGGCGGGGGATTAGGAACTGAAGCTTTCTTT
len: 14; v_gene: TRBV7-9; abundance: NA; d_gene: NA; j_gene: TRBJ2-3; CDR3aa: CASSLAARSDTQYF; CDR3nt: TGTGCCAGCAGCTTAGCAGCTAGATCAGATACGCAGTATTTT
len: 16; v_gene: TRBV28; abundance: once; d_gene: TRBD1; j_gene: TRBJ1-2; CDR3aa: CASSLRTGARLRGYTF; CDR3nt: TGTGCCAGCAGTTTAAGGACAGGGGCGAGACTACGTGGCTACACCTTC
len: 13; v_gene: TRBV9; abundance: few; d_gene: NA; j_gene: TRBJ1-4; CDR3aa: CASSVAHNEKLFF; CDR3nt: TGTGCCAGCAGCGTAGCCCATAATGAAAAACTGTTTTTT
len: 16; v_gene: TRBV11-2; abundance: NA; d_gene: NA; j_gene: TRBJ2-5; CDR3aa: CASSLGQGGSQETQYF; CDR3nt: TGTGCCAGCAGCTTAGGTCAGGGTGGGTCGCAAGAGACCCAGTACTTC
len: 17; v_gene: TRBV2; abundance: NA; d_gene: TRBD2; j_gene: TRBJ2-2; CDR3aa: CASSATGLALRAGELFF; CDR3nt: TGTGCCAGCAGTGCTACGGGACTAGCGCTGAGAGCCGGGGAGCTGTTTTTT
len: 14; v_gene: TRBV28; abundance: once; d_gene: TRBD1; j_gene: TRBJ1-4; CDR3aa: CASSFPQGGEKLFF; CDR3nt: TGTGCCAGCAGTTTTCCCCAGGGGGGTGAAAAACTGTTTTTT
len: 14; v_gene: TRBV5-1; abundance: NA; d_gene: NA; j_gene: TRBJ1-4; CDR3aa: CASSRRWGDEKLFF; CDR3nt: TGCGCCAGCAGCCGCAGGTGGGGAGATGAAAAACTGTTTTTT
len: 15; v_gene: TRBV5-4; abundance: NA; d_gene: TRBD1; j_gene: TRBJ1-2; CDR3aa: CASSPPDRGDYGYTF; CDR3nt: TGTGCCAGCAGCCCCCCCGACAGGGGAGACTATGGCTACACCTTC
len: 17; v_gene: TRBV4-2; abundance: NA; d_gene: TRBD2; j_gene: TRBJ2-5; CDR3aa: CASSQQDRTSGGVIQYF; CDR3nt: TGTGCCAGCAGCCAACAAGACAGGACTAGCGGGGGGGTGATCCAGTACTTC
len: 15; v_gene: TRBV5-1; abundance: NA; d_gene: TRBD1; j_gene: TRBJ1-5; CDR3aa: CASSLGSGGNQPQHF; CDR3nt: TGCGCCAGCAGCTTGGGTTCAGGGGGAAATCAGCCCCAGCATTTT
len: 15; v_gene: TRBV6-5; abundance: NA; d_gene: NA; j_gene: TRBJ1-6; CDR3aa: CASSYNPMRNSPLHF; CDR3nt: TGTGCCAGCAGTTACAACCCCATGCGTAATTCACCCCTCCACTTT
len: 14; v_gene: TRBV28; abundance: NA; d_gene: NA; j_gene: TRBJ1-1; CDR3aa: CASSLRLRDTEAFF; CDR3nt: TGTGCCAGCAGTTTACGCCTCCGGGACACTGAAGCTTTCTTT
len: 12; v_gene: TRBV5-1; abundance: NA; d_gene: TRBD1; j_gene: TRBJ1-2; CDR3aa: CASRPGTGGYTF; CDR3nt: TGCGCCAGCAGGCCCGGGACAGGGGGCTACACCTTC
len: 16; v_gene: TRBV18; abundance: few; d_gene: NA; j_gene: TRBJ1-3; CDR3aa: CASSPLGQNSGNTIYF; CDR3nt: TGTGCCAGCTCACCACTCGGACAGAACTCTGGAAACACCATATATTTT
len: 15; v_gene: TRBV4-3; abundance: NA; d_gene: TRBD1; j_gene: TRBJ1-2; CDR3aa: CASSQHTGTGDGYTF; CDR3nt: TGCGCCAGCAGCCAGCACACCGGGACAGGGGACGGCTACACCTTC